The clone carrying this T cell receptor (beta chain) has only one observation. Its antigen is still unknown. The entry originates in a study of Graves' ophthalmopathy and Graves' hyperthyroidism. Study observations and caveats: With around 88% sensitivity and over 65% specificity, a 13-signature model separated ophthalmopathy from stable hyperthyroidism.

The PBMCs originated from more than 7.5 ml of fresh peripheral blood. Amplification of the TCR beta CDR3 regions used RNA transcripts (as template). HTBI-primed RT-PCR formed the first round, and a multiplex PCR formed the second. TCRdb redid the calling of the multiplex PCR reads with MiXCR, one entry per CDR3 protein. The sample includes over 450,000 distinct CDR3 sequences, approximately 15% seen only once; the top ten take approximately 9.8%. The receptor was isolated from a woman in her thirties with Graves' ophthalmopathy. Sequences were obtained from blood.

DNA of the CDR3: TGTGCCAGCAGTTACTACCCCGGGACAGCCAACACCGGGGAGCTGTTTTTT. This encodes CASSYYPGTANTGELFF. The J gene is TRBJ2-2, the V gene TRBV6-5; 7 bases are a match to TRBD1. CDR3 length: 17 residues. Germline assignment: CDR1 MNHEY and CDR2 SVGAGI. Losses at the gene ends were 1 base for V and 2 bases for J; bases not matched to a gene: 7.